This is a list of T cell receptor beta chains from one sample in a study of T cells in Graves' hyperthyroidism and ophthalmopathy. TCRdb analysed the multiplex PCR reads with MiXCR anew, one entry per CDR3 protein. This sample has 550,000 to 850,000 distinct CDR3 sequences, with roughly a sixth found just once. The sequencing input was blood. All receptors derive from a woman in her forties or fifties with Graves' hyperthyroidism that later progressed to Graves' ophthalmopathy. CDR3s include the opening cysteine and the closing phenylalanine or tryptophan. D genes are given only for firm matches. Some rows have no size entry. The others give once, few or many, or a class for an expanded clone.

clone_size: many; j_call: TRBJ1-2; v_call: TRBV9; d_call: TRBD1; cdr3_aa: CASSVEGGRYGYTF; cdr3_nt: TGTGCCAGCAGCGTAGAAGGGGGCAGGTATGGCTACACCTTC
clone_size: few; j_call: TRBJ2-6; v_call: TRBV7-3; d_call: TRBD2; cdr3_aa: CASSSGGGRGANVLTF; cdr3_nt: TGTGCCAGCAGCTCTGGGGGGGGAAGAGGGGCCAACGTCCTGACTTTC
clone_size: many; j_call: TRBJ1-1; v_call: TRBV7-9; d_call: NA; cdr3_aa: CASIQGYNTEAFF; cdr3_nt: TGTGCCAGCATTCAGGGGTACAACACTGAAGCTTTCTTT
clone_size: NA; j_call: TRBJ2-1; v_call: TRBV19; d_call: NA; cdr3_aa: CASSVGTHEQFF; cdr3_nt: TGTGCCAGTAGTGTCGGGACGCATGAGCAGTTCTTC
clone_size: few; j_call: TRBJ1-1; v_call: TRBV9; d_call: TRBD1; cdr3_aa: CASSVATDDRAGTEAFF; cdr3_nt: TGTGCCAGCAGCGTAGCTACGGATGACAGGGCCGGCACTGAAGCTTTCTTT
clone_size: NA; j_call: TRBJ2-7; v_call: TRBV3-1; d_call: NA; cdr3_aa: CASSQSQVPYEQYF; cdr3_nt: TGTGCCAGCAGCCAATCCCAGGTACCCTACGAGCAGTACTTC
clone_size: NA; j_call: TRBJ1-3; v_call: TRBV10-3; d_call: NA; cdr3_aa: CAISEYRNTIYF; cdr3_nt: TGTGCCATCAGCGAATATAGAAACACCATATATTTT
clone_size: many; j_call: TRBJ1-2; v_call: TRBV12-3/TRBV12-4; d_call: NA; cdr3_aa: CASSLIPNKYGYTF; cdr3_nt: TGTGCCAGCAGTTTGATCCCCAACAAATATGGCTACACCTTC
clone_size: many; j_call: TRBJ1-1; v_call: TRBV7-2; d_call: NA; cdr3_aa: CASSLTGLTEAFF; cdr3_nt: TGTGCCAGCAGCTTAACAGGGCTCACTGAAGCTTTCTTT
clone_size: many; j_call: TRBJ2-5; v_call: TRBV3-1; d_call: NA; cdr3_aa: CASSPGPGSGETQYF; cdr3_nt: TGTGCCAGCAGCCCAGGACCGGGGAGCGGGGAGACCCAGTACTTC
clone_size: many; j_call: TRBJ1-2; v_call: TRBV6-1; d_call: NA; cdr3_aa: CASSEAQTSYGYTF; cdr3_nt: TGTGCCAGCAGTGAAGCCCAGACAAGCTATGGCTACACCTTC
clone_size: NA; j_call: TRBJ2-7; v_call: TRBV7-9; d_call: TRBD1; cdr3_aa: CASSLNRGPHEQYF; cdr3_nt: TGTGCCAGCAGCTTAAACAGGGGGCCTCACGAGCAGTACTTC
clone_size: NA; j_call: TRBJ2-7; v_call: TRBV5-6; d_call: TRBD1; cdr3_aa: CASSSRQGSYEQYF; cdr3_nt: TGTGCCAGCAGCTCCAGACAGGGCTCCTACGAGCAGTACTTC
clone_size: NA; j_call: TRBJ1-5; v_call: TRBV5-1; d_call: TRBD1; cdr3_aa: CVSSLGTGVDQPQHF; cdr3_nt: TGCGTCAGCAGCTTGGGGACAGGGGTTGATCAGCCCCAGCATTTT
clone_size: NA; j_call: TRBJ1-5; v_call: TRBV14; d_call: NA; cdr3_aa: CASSLSPRQPQHF; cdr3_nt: TGTGCCAGCAGCCTGTCGCCTCGGCAGCCCCAGCATTTT
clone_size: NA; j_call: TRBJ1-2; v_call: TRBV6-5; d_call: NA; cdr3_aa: CASSYNLDSRCGYTF; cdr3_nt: TGTGCCAGCAGTTACAACCTCGACAGTCGCTGTGGCTACACCTTC
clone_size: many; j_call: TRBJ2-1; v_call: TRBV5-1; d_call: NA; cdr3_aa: CASSLVPGESYNEQFF; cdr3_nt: TGCGCCAGCAGCTTGGTCCCAGGTGAATCCTACAATGAGCAGTTCTTC
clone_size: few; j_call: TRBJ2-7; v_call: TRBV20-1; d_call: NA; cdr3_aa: CSASAISGVKGEQYF; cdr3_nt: TGCAGTGCTAGCGCGATATCCGGGGTTAAGGGCGAGCAGTACTTC
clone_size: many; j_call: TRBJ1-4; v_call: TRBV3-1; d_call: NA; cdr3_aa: CASSLSYSNEKLFF; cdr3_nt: TGTGCCAGCAGCCTGTCCTACAGCAATGAAAAACTGTTTTTT
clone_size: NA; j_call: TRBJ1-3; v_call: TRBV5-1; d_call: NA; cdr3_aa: CASSPTRGDDSGNTIYF; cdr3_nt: TGCGCCAGCAGCCCGACCCGAGGGGATGACTCTGGAAACACCATATATTTT
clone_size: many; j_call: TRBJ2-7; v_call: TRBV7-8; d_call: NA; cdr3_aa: CASSIPGVSLGYEQYF; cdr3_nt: TGTGCCAGCAGCATACCAGGGGTTTCCCTGGGTTACGAGCAGTACTTC
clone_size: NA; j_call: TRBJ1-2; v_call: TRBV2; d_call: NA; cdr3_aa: CAIVLVGPTTF; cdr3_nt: TGTGCCATCGTTTTGGTGGGACCCACCACCTTC
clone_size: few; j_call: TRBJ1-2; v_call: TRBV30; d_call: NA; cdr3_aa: CACGNYGYTF; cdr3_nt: TGTGCCTGTGGCAACTATGGCTACACCTTC
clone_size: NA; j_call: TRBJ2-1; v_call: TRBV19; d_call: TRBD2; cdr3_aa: CASTRGRAVNEQFF; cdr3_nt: TGTGCCAGTACCCGGGGGAGGGCGGTCAATGAGCAGTTCTTC
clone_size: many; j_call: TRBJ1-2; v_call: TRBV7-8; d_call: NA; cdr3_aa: CASSLYELQGIGGYTF; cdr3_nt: TGTGCCAGCAGCTTATACGAGTTACAGGGAATAGGGGGCTACACCTTC
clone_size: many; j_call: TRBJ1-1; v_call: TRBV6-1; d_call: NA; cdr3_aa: CASSEGVSINTEAFF; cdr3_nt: TGTGCCAGCAGTGAAGGCGTGTCGATTAACACTGAAGCTTTCTTT
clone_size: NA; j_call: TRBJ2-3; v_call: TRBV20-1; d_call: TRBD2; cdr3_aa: CSAAGLAGGPTSTDTQYF; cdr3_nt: TGCAGTGCTGCGGGACTAGCGGGGGGCCCAACTAGCACAGATACGCAGTATTTT
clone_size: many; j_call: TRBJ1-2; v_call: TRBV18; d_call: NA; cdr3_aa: CASSPDLTYGYTF; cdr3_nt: TGTGCCAGCTCACCGGACCTAACCTATGGCTACACCTTC
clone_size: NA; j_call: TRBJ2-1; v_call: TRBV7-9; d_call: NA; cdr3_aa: CASSPQGLEEYNEQFF; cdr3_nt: TGTGCCAGCAGCCCCCAGGGTCTTGAAGAATACAATGAGCAGTTCTTC
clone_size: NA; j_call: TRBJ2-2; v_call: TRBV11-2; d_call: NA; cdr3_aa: CASSSPSTGELFF; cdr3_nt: TGTGCCAGCAGCTCCCCCAGCACCGGGGAGCTGTTTTTT
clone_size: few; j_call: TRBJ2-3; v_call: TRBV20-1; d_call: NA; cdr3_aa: CSAVRGGTDTQYF; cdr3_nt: TGCAGTGCCGTAAGGGGAGGCACAGATACGCAGTATTTT
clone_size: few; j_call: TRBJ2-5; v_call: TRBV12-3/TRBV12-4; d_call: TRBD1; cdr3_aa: CASSNNRGRPSGQETQYF; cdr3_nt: TGTGCCAGCAGCAACAACAGGGGGCGCCCGAGCGGACAAGAGACCCAGTACTTC
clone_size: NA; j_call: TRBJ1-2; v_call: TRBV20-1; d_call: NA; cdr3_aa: CSARIGGNYGYTF; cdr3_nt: TGCAGTGCTAGAATTGGGGGTAACTATGGCTACACCTTC
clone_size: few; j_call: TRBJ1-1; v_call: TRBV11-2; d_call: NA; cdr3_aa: CASSLTSREAFF; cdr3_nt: TGTGCCAGCAGCTTAACAAGCCGTGAAGCTTTCTTT
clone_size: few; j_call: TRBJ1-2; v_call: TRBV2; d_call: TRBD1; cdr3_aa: CASRLMTGSLDYGYTF; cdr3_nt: TGTGCCAGCAGACTAATGACAGGGTCGCTGGACTATGGCTACACCTTC
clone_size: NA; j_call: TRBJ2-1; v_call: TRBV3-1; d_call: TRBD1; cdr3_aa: CASRTGQGLNNEQFF; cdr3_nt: TGTGCCAGCAGGACTGGACAGGGGCTTAACAATGAGCAGTTCTTC
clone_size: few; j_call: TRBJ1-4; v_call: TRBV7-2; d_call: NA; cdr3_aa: CASSPRLGKLFF; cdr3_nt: TGTGCCAGCAGCCCCCGGCTGGGAAAACTGTTTTTT
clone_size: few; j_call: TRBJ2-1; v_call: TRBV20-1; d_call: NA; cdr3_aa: CSASLGVEQFF; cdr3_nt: TGCAGTGCTAGCCTAGGGGTGGAGCAGTTCTTC
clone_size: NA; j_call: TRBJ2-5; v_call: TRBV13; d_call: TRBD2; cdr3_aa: CASSKRTSVETQYF; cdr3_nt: TGTGCCAGCAGCAAGAGGACTAGCGTAGAGACCCAGTACTTC
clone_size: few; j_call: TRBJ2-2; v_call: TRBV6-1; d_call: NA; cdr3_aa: CASSETRATGELFF; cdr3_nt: TGTGCCAGCAGTGAAACCAGGGCCACCGGGGAGCTGTTTTTT
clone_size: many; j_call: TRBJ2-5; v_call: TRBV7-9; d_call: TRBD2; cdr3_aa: CASSPAGLAGGQETQYF; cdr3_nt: TGTGCCAGCAGCCCCGCCGGACTAGCGGGAGGACAAGAGACCCAGTACTTC
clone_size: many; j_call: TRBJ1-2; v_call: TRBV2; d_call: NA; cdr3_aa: CASSSRGQYGYTF; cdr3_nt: TGTGCCAGCAGTTCGAGGGGACAATATGGCTACACCTTC
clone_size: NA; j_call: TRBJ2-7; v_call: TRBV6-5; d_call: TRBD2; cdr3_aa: CASSYSTSGGSYEQYF; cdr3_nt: TGTGCCAGCAGTTACTCGACTAGCGGGGGTTCCTACGAGCAGTACTTC
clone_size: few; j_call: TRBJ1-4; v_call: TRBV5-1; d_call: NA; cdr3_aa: CASSQPTNEKLFF; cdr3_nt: TGCGCCAGCAGCCAGCCAACTAATGAAAAACTGTTTTTT
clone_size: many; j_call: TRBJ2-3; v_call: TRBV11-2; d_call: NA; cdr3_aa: CASSLVAGLSTDTQYF; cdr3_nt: TGTGCCAGCAGCTTAGTAGCAGGCCTGAGCACAGATACGCAGTATTTT
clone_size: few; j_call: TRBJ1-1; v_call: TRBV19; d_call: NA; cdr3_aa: CASSTGYMNTEAFF; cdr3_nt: TGTGCCAGCTCGACAGGCTACATGAACACTGAAGCCTTCTTT
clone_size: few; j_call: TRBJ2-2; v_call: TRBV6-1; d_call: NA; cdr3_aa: CASRQTGTGELFF; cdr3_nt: TGTGCCAGCAGACAGACGGGCACCGGGGAGCTGTTTTTT
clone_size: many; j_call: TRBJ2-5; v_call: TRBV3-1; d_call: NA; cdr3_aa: CASSQDVKTQYF; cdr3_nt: TGTGCCAGCAGCCAAGACGTAAAGACCCAGTACTTC
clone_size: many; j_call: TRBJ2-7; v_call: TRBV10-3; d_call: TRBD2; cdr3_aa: CAISEALAGGTTYEQYF; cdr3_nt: TGTGCCATCAGTGAAGCCCTAGCGGGGGGCACAACCTACGAGCAGTACTTC
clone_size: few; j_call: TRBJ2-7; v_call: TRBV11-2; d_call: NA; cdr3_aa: CASSFLVTGAVPEQYF; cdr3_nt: TGTGCCAGCAGTTTCTTGGTTACGGGGGCGGTACCCGAGCAGTACTTC